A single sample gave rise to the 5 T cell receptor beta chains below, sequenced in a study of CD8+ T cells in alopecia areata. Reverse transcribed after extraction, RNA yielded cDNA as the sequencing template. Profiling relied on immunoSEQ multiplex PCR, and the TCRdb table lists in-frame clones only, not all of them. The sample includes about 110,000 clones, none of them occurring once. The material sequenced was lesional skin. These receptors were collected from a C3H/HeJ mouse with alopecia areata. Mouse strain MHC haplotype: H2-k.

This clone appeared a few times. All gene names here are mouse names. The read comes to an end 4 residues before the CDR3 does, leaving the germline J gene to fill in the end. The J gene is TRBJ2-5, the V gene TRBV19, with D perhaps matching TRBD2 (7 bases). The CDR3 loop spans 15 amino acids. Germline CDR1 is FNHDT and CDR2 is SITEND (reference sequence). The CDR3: CASSIGGGRGDTQYF. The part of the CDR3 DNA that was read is TGTGCCAGCAGTATAGGCGGGGGGCGCGGAGAC. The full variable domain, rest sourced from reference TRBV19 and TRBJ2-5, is GGIITQTPKFLIGQEGQKLTLKCQQNFNHDTMYWYRQDSGKGLRLIYYSITENDLQKGDLSEGYDASREKKSSFSLTVTSAQKNEMAVFLCASSIGGGRGDTQYFGPGTRLLVL.

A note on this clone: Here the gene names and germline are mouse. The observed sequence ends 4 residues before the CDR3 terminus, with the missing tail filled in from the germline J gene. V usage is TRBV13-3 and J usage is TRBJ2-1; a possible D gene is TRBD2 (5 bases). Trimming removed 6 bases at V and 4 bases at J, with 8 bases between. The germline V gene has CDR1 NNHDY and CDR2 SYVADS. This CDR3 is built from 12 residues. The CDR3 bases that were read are TGTGCCAGCAATCCTGGGTATGCT. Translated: CASNPGYA. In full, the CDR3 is CASNPGYAEQFF.

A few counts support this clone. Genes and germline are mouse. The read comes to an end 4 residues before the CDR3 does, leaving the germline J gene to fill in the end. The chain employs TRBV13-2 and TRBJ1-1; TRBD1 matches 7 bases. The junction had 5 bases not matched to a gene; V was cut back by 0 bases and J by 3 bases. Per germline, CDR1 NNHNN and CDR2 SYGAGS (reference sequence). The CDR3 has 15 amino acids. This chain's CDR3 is CASGDGRGWDTEVFF. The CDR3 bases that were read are TGTGCCAGCGGTGATGGCAGGGGGTGGGACACA.

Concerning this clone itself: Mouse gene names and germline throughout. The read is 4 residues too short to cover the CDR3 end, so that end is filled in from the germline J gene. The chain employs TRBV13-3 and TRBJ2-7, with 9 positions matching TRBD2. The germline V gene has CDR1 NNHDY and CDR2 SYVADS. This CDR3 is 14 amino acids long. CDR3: CASSAGLGLYEQYF. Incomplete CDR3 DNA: TGTGCCAGCAGTGCAGGACTGGGGTTATAT.

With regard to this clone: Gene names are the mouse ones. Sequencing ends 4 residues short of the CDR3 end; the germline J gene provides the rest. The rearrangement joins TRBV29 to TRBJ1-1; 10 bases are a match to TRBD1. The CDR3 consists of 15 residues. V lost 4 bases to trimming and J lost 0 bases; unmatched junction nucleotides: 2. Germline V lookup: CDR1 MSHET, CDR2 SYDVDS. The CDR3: CASSSTGGANTEVFF. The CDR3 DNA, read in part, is TGTGCTAGCAGTTCGACAGGGGGCGCAAACACA.